These T cell receptor beta chains were read from a single sample in a study of persistence of HIV-infected CD4 T cells. TCRdb keeps only in-frame clones here, not all; method: immunoSEQ multiplex PCR. There are 35,000 to 45,000 clones in the sample; 88% occur only once, and around 0.48% lies in the top ten. These receptors have no identified antigens. Sample: CD4+ T cells sorted from PBMCs after roughly 18-hour stimulation, taken from a patient who received antiretroviral therapy. The receptors derive from an adult woman with HIV who was CMV-seropositive. The CDR3 runs from the conserved cysteine through the conserved F or W. The D gene is left open where the match is weak. Expanded clones get a size class; other rows say once, few or many, or leave the size out.

len,j_gene,v_gene,abundance,d_gene,CDR3nt,CDR3aa
16,TRBJ1-3,TRBV5-1,few,-,TGCGCCAGCAGCTTGGGGCCCTCTACCTCTGGAAACACCATATATTTT,CASSLGPSTSGNTIYF
13,TRBJ1-1,TRBV18,once,TRBD1,TGTGCCAGCTCAACGACAGGGGACACTGAAGCTTTCTTT,CASSTTGDTEAFF
15,TRBJ1-1,TRBV15,-,-,TGTGCCACCAGCAGTAATTCCGTCTGGCGAACTGAAGCTTTCTTT,CATSSNSVWRTEAFF
12,TRBJ1-2,TRBV6-5,-,-,TGTGCCAGCATAGACAGCTACTATGGCTACACCTTC,CASIDSYYGYTF
13,TRBJ2-5,TRBV24-1,-,-,TGTGCCACCAGTGATTTGGCGGGTGAGACCCAGTACTTC,CATSDLAGETQYF
13,TRBJ1-1,TRBV12-3/TRBV12-4,-,TRBD1,TGTGCCAGCAGAGGACAGGGCCACACTGAAGCTTTCTTT,CASRGQGHTEAFF
13,TRBJ1-4,TRBV6-5,-,-,TGTGCCAGCAGTTACACAGGAGCCGGAAAACTGTTTTTT,CASSYTGAGKLFF
14,TRBJ1-1,TRBV9,-,-,TGTGCCAGCAGCGTAAACTTCAGGTCCACTGAAGCTTTCTTT,CASSVNFRSTEAFF
11,TRBJ1-1,TRBV2,-,-,TGTGCCAGCAGTGAGGGAGTTCGGCTTTTCTTT,CASSEGVRLFF
13,TRBJ2-1,TRBV12-3/TRBV12-4,few,TRBD1,TGTGCCAGCGGGCAGACAGGGCAAAACGAGCAGTTCTTC,CASGQTGQNEQFF
15,TRBJ2-3,TRBV3-1/TRBV3-2,-,-,TGTGCCAGCAGCCGCAACAGGGCTAGCACAGATACGCAGTATTTT,CASSRNRASTDTQYF
15,TRBJ1-1,TRBV3-1/TRBV3-2,-,-,TGTGCCAGCAGCCAAGATTTCCCAGGGAACACTGAAGCTTTCTTT,CASSQDFPGNTEAFF
13,TRBJ1-1,TRBV15,-,-,TGTGCCACCAGCAGAGATCGAGGGGTTGAAGCTTTCTTT,CATSRDRGVEAFF
18,TRBJ1-2,TRBV6-1,-,TRBD1,TGTGCCAGCAGTGAGAGGTTGGGACAGGGGGCAAGGGACTATGGCTACACCTTC,CASSERLGQGARDYGYTF
13,TRBJ1-1,TRBV3-1/TRBV3-2,-,-,TGTGCCAGCTCGGTTCGGCAGAACACTGAAGCTTTCTTT,CASSVRQNTEAFF
14,TRBJ1-1,TRBV27,once,-,TGTGCCAGCAGTTTGGCGGGTGTCTCGGCTGAAGCTTTCTTT,CASSLAGVSAEAFF
13,TRBJ2-1,TRBV6-5,-,-,TGTGCCAGCAGTTACTCAGGACCCAATGAGCAGTTCTTC,CASSYSGPNEQFF
15,TRBJ1-1,TRBV5-1,-,-,TGCGCCAGCAGCTCTCAAACTCAGGGTAACACTGAAGCTTTCTTT,CASSSQTQGNTEAFF
16,TRBJ2-1,TRBV14,-,-,TGTGCCAGCAGCCAAGTGAGGGGCAGCTCCTACAATGAGCAGTTCTTC,CASSQVRGSSYNEQFF
14,TRBJ1-2,TRBV6-5,-,TRBD1,TGTGCCAGCAGTCCACGAGGGGGCTCGTATGGCTACACCTTC,CASSPRGGSYGYTF
13,TRBJ1-1,TRBV30,-,-,TGTGCCTGGACCACCCACAGGAACACTGAAGCTTTCTTT,CAWTTHRNTEAFF